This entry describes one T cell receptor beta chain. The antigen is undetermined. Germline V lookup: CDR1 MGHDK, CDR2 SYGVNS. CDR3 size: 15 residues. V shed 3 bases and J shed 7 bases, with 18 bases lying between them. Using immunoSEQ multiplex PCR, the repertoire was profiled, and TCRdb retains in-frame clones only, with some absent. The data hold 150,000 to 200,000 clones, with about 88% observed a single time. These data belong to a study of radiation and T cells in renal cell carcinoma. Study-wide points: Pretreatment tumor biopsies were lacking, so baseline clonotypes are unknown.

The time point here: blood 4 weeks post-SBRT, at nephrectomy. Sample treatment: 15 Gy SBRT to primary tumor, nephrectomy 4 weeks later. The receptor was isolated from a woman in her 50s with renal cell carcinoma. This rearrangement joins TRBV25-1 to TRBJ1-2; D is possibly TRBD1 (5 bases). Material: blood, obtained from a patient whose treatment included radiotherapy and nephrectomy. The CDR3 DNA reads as TGTGCCAGCAGTGACCCCTCAGGGAGGAGGACTGGCTACACCTTC. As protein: CASSDPSGRRTGYTF.